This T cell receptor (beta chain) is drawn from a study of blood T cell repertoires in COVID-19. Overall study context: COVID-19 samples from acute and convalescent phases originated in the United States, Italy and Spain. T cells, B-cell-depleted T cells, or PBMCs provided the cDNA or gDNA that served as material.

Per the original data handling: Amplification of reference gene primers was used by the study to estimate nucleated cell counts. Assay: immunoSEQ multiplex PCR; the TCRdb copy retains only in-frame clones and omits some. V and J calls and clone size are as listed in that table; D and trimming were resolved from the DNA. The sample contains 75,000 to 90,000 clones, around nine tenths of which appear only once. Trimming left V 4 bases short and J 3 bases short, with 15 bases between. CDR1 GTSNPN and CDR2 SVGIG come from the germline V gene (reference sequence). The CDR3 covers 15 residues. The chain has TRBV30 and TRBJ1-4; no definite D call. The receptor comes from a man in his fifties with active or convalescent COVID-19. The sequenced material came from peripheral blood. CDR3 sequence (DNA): TGTGCCTGGAAACCTATCGCGGGAGCTAATGAAAAACTGTTTTTT. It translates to CAWKPIAGANEKLFF.